The 12 T cell receptor beta chains given below trace back to one sample, sequenced in a study of cytomegalovirus exposure and HLA in healthy donors (dated by TCRdb to about 2017). The method behind the library was the immunoSEQ multiplex PCR assay. For the multiplex PCR, a mixture combining 60 forward primers for TCR Vbeta segments and 13 reverse primers for TCR Jbeta segments was used. TCRdb's version of the immuneACCESS table is confined to in-frame rearrangements and falls short of the full clone set. An unresolved V gene accounts for under half of the shortfall where checked; the remainder is of unknown origin. This sample comprises hundreds of thousands of clones, just over 70% of them detected only once. The biggest ten clones account for 2% to 2.5% of the sample. Sequencing input: PBMCs. These receptors were obtained from a female donor in good health and CMV-seronegative.

This chain links TRBV18 with TRBJ2-7; TRBD2 matches at 9 bases. The length of the CDR3 is 18 residues. Germline V gene lookup returns CDR1 KGHSH and CDR2 LQKENI. With 3 bases clipped from V and 0 bases from J, the junction kept 12 bases outside the gene matches. The CDR3 protein is CASSPLGLAAASSYEQYF. The CDR3 nucleotides are TGTGCCAGCTCACCTTTGGGACTAGCCGCTGCAAGCTCCTACGAGCAGTACTTC.

The rearrangement uses TRBV5-4 and TRBJ1-1, with a weak D call TRBD1 (6 bases). CDR3 length: 14 amino acids. Trimming shortened V by 4 bases and J by 6 bases, and 16 bases separated the two germline ends. The germline V gene has CDR1 SGHNT and CDR2 YYREEE (reference sequence). The CDR3 sequence is CASSRRGEGAEAFF. The CDR3 DNA is TGTGCCAGCAGCCGCCGGGGCGAGGGGGCTGAAGCTTTCTTT.

The chain employs TRBV9 and TRBJ2-2; 10 bases line up with TRBD2. The CDR3 is 17 residues long. Germline values: CDR1 SGDLS, CDR2 YYNGEE. V shed 0 bases and J 0 bases; nucleotides not matched to a gene: 2. The CDR3 loop reads CASSVATSGANTGELFF. CDR3 bases: TGTGCCAGCAGCGTAGCTACTAGCGGGGCGAACACCGGGGAGCTGTTTTTT.

This chain uses TRBV7-2 with TRBJ2-7; 13 bases match TRBD2. The junction had 15 bases not matched to a gene; V was cut back by 4 bases and J by 3 bases. Germline CDR1 is SGHTA and CDR2 is FQGNSA. The CDR3 totals 19 residues. The CDR3: CASSSITSGRALPGYEQYF. The DNA of the CDR3 is TGTGCCAGCAGCTCCATTACTAGCGGGAGGGCCTTACCCGGCTACGAGCAGTACTTC.

This chain uses TRBV11-3 with TRBJ2-7; TRBD2 matches 8 bases. The CDR3 spans 16 residues. In germline, CDR1 is SGHNT, CDR2 YENEEA. With 0 bases clipped from V and 4 bases from J, the junction kept 8 bases outside the gene matches. This CDR3 is CASSLDHGGRLYEQYF. The CDR3 nucleotides read TGTGCCAGCAGCTTAGATCACGGCGGGAGGTTGTACGAGCAGTACTTC.

This chain uses TRBV13 with TRBJ2-3, with TRBD2 matching 14 bases. The germline gives CDR1 PRHDT, CDR2 FYEKMQ (reference sequence). The CDR3 extends over 19 amino acids. The V segment lost 5 bases and the J segment 0 bases; nucleotides outside the gene matches: 10. CDR3 amino acids: CASSQPGTSGRISTDTQYF. The CDR3 bases are TGTGCCAGCAGCCAGCCCGGGACTAGCGGGAGAATCAGCACAGATACGCAGTATTTT.

This clone was seen more than once but under ten times. The chain combines TRBV11-1 with TRBJ2-1, with D possibly TRBD2 on 6 matching bases. The germline gives CDR1 SGHAT, CDR2 FQDESV (reference sequence). The CDR3 totals 15 residues. Trimming pared 7 bases from V and 6 bases from J, leaving 19 bases between. This CDR3 is CASTSSTGAINEQFF. CDR3 DNA sequence: TGTGCCAGCACCTCATCGACGGGAGCGATCAATGAGCAGTTCTTC.

The CDR3 bases are TGCAGCGTTGCCCGGGACAGCCTTTCTCCCTACAATGAGCAGTTCTTC. This translates into CSVARDSLSPYNEQFF. V and J are TRBV29-1 and TRBJ2-1; TRBD1 matches at 7 bases. Germline V gene lookup returns CDR1 SQVTM and CDR2 ANQGSEA. V gave up 4 bases and J gave up 2 bases; unmatched junction bases: 11. This CDR3 region has 16 residues.

The rearrangement uses TRBV4-1 and TRBJ1-2; 8 bases align to TRBD1. This CDR3 is built from 14 residues. J lost 8 bases, V lost 1 base, and 6 bases had no gene match. The germline V gene has CDR1 MGHRA and CDR2 YSYEKL. In nucleotides, the CDR3 is TGCGCCAGCAGCCAAGGACAGGGGAACTTAGGCTACACCTTC. Translated, it gives CASSQGQGNLGYTF.

This chain links TRBV10-3 with TRBJ1-2; D ambiguous. V was cut by 6 bases and J by 0 bases, with 11 bases left in between. The CDR3 is 14 amino acids. CDR1 is ENHRY and CDR2 is SYGVKD in the germline V gene. This CDR3 is CAISETSSNYGYTF. The CDR3 bases are TGTGCCATCAGCGAGACCAGTTCTAACTATGGCTACACCTTC.

This clone was recorded once. The chain uses TRBV28 and TRBJ1-5, with D hard to call. The CDR3 runs 16 residues. Per the germline V gene, CDR1 is MDHEN and CDR2 is SYDVKM. With 6 bases removed from V and 5 bases from J, the gap between germline ends came to 20 bases. The CDR3 spells CASSSVAGGRYQPQHF. The DNA for the CDR3 is TGTGCCAGCAGCTCTGTGGCAGGAGGGCGGTATCAGCCCCAGCATTTT.

The chain joins TRBV11-2 to TRBJ2-7; D perhaps matches TRBD2 (6 bases). This CDR3 spans 15 amino acids. The germline V and J ends were trimmed by 0 bases and 3 bases, with 12 bases remaining between them. The germline V gene has CDR1 SGHAT and CDR2 FQNNGV. Written as DNA, the CDR3 is TGTGCCAGCAGCTTAGACGGGGTGGGACTCTACGAGCAGTACTTC. Its protein is CASSLDGVGLYEQYF. The full variable domain, in which reference TRBV11-2 and TRBJ2-7 provide the parts outside the CDR3, is EAGVAQSPRYKIIEKRQSVAFWCNPISGHATLYWYQQILGQGPKLLIQFQNNGVVDDSQLPKDRFSAERLKGVDSTLKIQPAKLEDSAVYLCASSLDGVGLYEQYFGPGTRLTVT.